This T cell receptor beta chain is drawn from a study of blood T cell repertoires in COVID-19. Overall study: The cDNA or gDNA used as material had been derived from T cells, B-cell-depleted T cells, or PBMCs.

Trimming left V 0 bases short and J 3 bases short, with 14 bases between. Germline V gene sequence: CDR1 MNHEY, CDR2 SVGAGI. This CDR3 has 16 amino acids. In the authors' methods: Amplification of reference gene primers provided the estimated nucleated cell counts. The assay was immunoSEQ multiplex PCR, and TCRdb's table has in-frame clones only and misses some. The V and J calls and clone size are taken from that table; D and trimming were inferred from the DNA. The sample holds under 200,000 clones, 70% to 85% seen once. Sequencing was carried out using peripheral blood. This TCR came from a man in his 60s who had recovered from COVID-19. The J gene is TRBJ1-1, the V gene TRBV6-5, with no clear D. CDR3 DNA: TGTGCCAGCAGTTACTCGAAGAGGGATGGGGACACTGAAGCTTTCTTT. Its protein is CASSYSKRDGDTEAFF.